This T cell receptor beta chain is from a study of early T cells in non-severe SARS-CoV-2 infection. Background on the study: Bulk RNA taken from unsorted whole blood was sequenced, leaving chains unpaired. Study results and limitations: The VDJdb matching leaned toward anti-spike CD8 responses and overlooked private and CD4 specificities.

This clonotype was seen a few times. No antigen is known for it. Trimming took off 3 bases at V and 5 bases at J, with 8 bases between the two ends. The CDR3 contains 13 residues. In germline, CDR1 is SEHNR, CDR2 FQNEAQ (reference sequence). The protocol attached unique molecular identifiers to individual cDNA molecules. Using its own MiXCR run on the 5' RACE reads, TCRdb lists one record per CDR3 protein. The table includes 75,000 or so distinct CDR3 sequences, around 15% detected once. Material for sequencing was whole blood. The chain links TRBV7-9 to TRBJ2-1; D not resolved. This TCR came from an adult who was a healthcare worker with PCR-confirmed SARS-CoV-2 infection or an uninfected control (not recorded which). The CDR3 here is CASSFVRDNEQFF. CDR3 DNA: TGTGCCAGCAGCTTTGTCCGGGACAATGAGCAGTTCTTC.